This T cell receptor (beta chain) comes out of a study of T-cell memory formation after mild COVID-19. This clonotype was picked up a small number of times. MiXCR, applied by TCRdb to the 5' RACE reads, yields one record per CDR3 protein. This table holds a few hundred thousand distinct CDR3 sequences, 15% to 20% found once. CDR1 is MNHEY, CDR2 SMNVEV, per germline (reference sequence). The CDR3 loop spans 15 amino acids. V was shortened by 1 base and J by 6 bases, with 15 bases between the two germline ends. The sequence was collected from a man aged 18-30 years who had mild COVID-19 (a few samples of this study predate the infection). Cell type and time point are not known. What was sequenced was PBMCs or a T cell subset sorted from them (not recorded which). J is TRBJ2-5 and V is TRBV27; D uncertain. The CDR3 protein is CASSLFRPSAKTQYF. CDR3 coding DNA: TGTGCCAGCAGTTTATTTCGACCGTCAGCGAAGACCCAGTACTTC.